This T cell receptor beta chain is from a study of T cells after yellow fever vaccination. TCRdb itself ran the 5' RACE reads through MiXCR, one entry per CDR3 protein. The table includes hundreds of thousands of distinct CDR3 sequences, 8.7% detected once. Study-wide results and caveats: Sorted repertoires could include abundant contaminating clonotypes from bulk cells. Reappearance after the booster was seen for most primary-vaccination clones, at about 95% CD4 and 85% to 90% CD8.

This clonotype has only a few counts. Its antigen is undetermined. V lost 0 bases and J 7 bases, leaving 7 bases between the germline ends. The CDR3 is 13 residues long. Germline V gene data show CDR1 as LGHNA and CDR2 as YNFKEQ. This sequence was found in a man between 18 and 35 years old who received the YFV17D yellow fever vaccine. The J gene is TRBJ1-5, the V gene TRBV4-2; no clear D gene. The sequencing here drew on PBMCs, taken on the day of the first yellow fever vaccination. DNA of the CDR3: TGTGCCAGCAGCCAAGATTCGAGCCAGCCCCAGCATTTT. This translates into CASSQDSSQPQHF.